This entry describes one T cell receptor (beta chain). Its antigen is not identified. A library prepared for alpha chains yielded this beta chain as an off-target read; its size is of little meaning. Described time point: sample taken at primary tumor resection. This record belongs to a study of spatial heterogeneity in lung cancer. Turning to the study itself: Correlation of TCR transcript counts in tumor regions with a T cell module score from matched bulk RNA-seq was strong. Study-wide findings and caveats: Within tumors, counts of expanded alpha and beta TCRs tracked tumor mutation counts.

One entry per CDR3 protein results from TCRdb running MiXCR on the 5' RACE reads. The repertoire has about 13,000 distinct CDR3 sequences, 4.5% to 5.5% of them found once; the top ten carry approximately 25%. The CDR3 contains 13 residues. The germline V and J ends were trimmed by 5 bases and 5 bases, with 10 bases remaining between them. CDR1 and CDR2 from the germline V gene are LGHNA and YSLEER. V usage is TRBV4-3 and J usage is TRBJ2-1; D is unclear. This TCR was sampled from a male donor with early-stage non-small cell lung cancer. Sequenced material: lung tumor tissue, taken at surgery. The CDR3 nucleotides are TGCGCCAGCAGCTTCCGGGCGGACAATGAGCAGTTCTTC. Translating it yields CASSFRADNEQFF.